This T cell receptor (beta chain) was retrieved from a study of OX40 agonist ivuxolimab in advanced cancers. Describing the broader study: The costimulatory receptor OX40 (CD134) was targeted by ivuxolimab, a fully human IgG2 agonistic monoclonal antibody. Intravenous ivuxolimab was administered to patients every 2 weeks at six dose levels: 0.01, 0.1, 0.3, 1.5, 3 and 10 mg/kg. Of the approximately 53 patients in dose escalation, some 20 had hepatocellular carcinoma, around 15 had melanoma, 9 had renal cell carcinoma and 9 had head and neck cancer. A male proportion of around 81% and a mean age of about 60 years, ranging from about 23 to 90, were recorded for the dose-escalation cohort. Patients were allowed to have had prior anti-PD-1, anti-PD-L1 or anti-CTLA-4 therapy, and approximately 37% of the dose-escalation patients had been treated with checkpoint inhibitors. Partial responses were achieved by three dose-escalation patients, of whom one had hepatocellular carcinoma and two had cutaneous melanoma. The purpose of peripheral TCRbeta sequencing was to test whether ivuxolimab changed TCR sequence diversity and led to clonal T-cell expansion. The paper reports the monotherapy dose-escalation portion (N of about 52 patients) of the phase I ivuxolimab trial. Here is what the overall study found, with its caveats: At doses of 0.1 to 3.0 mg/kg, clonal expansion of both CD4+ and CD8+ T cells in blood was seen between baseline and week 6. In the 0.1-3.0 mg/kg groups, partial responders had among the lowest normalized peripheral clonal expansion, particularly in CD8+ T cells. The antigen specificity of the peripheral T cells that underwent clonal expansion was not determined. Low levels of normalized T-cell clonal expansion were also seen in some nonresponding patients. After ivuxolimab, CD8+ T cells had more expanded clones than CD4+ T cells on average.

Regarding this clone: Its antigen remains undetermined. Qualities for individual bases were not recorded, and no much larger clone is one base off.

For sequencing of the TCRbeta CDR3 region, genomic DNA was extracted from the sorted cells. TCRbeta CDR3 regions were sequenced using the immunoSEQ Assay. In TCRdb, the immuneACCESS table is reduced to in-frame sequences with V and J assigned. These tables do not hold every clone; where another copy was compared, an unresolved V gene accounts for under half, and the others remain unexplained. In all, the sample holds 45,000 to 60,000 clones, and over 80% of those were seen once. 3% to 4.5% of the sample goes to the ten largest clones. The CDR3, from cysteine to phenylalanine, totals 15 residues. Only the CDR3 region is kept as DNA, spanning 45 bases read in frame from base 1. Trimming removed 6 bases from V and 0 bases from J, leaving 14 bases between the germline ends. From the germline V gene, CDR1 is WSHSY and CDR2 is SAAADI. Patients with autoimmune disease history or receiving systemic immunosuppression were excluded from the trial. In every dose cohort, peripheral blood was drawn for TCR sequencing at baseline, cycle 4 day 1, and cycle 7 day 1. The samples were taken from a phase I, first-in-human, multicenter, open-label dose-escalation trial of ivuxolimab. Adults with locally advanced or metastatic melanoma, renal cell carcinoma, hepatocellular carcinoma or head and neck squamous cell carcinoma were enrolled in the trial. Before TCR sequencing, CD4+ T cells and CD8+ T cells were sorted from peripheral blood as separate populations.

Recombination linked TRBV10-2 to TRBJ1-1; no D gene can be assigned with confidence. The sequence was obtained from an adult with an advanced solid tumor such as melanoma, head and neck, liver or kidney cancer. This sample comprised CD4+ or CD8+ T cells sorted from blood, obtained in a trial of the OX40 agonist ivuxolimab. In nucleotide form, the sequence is TGCGCCAGCAGAGAGACTGTTGGCATGAACACTGAAGCTTTCTTT. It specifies CASRETVGMNTEAFF.